Listed below are T cell receptor beta chains from one sample, sequenced in a study of blood T cell repertoires in COVID-19. Libraries were prepared by immunoSEQ multiplex PCR; TCRdb keeps only in-frame clonotypes and omits some of them. This table has around 260,000 clones, approximately 85% appearing once. The specimen was peripheral blood. The receptors here all came from a human donor with COVID-19, enrolled during active disease. The donor label of this sample is uncertain. The conserved cysteine and the conserved F or W are not part of the CDR3 here. Each record gives: J gene, CDR3 length, V gene, CDR3 protein.

>TRBJ2-2|13|TRBV5-1
ASSKQSSDTGELF
>TRBJ1-1|13|TRBV5-1
ASSMDRGPDTEAF
>TRBJ2-5|10|TRBV9
ASSVDLRTQY
>TRBJ2-7|13|TRBV28
ASSLPGGPTYEQY
>TRBJ1-4|13|TRBV14
ASSQSQGIGEKLF
>TRBJ1-2|13|TRBV28
ASSLGRARGYGYT
>TRBJ2-1|10|TRBV7-9
ALGRGGNEQF
>TRBJ2-1|11|TRBV7-2
ASSPSGALEQF
>TRBJ2-1|14|TRBV7-3
ASSLTGLADYNEQF
>TRBJ1-4|13|TRBV28
ASSFLGRGREKLF
>TRBJ1-1|14|TRBV27
ASSPYRVGENTEAF
>TRBJ2-7|10|TRBV27
ASSLRGYEQY
>TRBJ1-3|13|TRBV7-9
ASSLRLISGNTIY
>TRBJ2-7|10|TRBV29-1
SGGQGGYEQY
>TRBJ1-5|14|TRBV28
ASSLLTGQLNQPQH
>TRBJ1-6|15|TRBV28
ASRTRSRGQNNSPLH
>TRBJ1-2|14|TRBV9
ASSPQPDGGGYGYT
>TRBJ2-5|13|TRBV6-5
ASSLQQGAQETQY
>TRBJ1-3|13|TRBV30
AWTPTAGSGNTIY
>TRBJ1-1|14|TRBV6-5
ASSYFSGQGSTEAF
>TRBJ2-7|12|TRBV19
ASSTRDRPYEQY
>TRBJ2-7|12|TRBV7-9
ASSADRGRYEQY
>TRBJ2-7|14|TRBV7-6
ASSLEVRGGSYEQY
>TRBJ2-7|16|TRBV13
ASSTRMVGTGVSYEQY
>TRBJ1-5|11|TRBV7-2
ASSLGGFQPQH
>TRBJ2-1|13|TRBV2
ASSHSARAYNEQF
>TRBJ2-7|12|TRBV28
ASRTQEFPYEQY
>TRBJ1-2|14|TRBV30
AWSVAGGVTRYGYT
>TRBJ1-1|15|TRBV14
ASSQRFNVSGGSEAF
>TRBJ1-3|13|TRBV14
ASSQGSGYGNTIY
>TRBJ1-3|17|TRBV4-1
ASSHLRTGAMGSGNTIY
>TRBJ1-4|15|TRBV4-3
ASSQDVSGTGTEKLF
>TRBJ2-3|14|TRBV27
ASSFSGGTSTDTQY
>TRBJ2-5|13|TRBV3-1/TRBV3-2
ASSQLLAGGETQY
>TRBJ2-1|10|TRBV27
ASSLRAGEKF
>TRBJ1-3|12|TRBV23-1
ARAPWGDGNTIY
>TRBJ2-3|10|TRBV12-3/TRBV12-4
ASTYRTDTQY
>TRBJ1-3|13|TRBV28
ASRPYRRGENTIY
>TRBJ1-2|14|TRBV7-2
ASSLVWAGNNYGYT
>TRBJ2-3|13|TRBV7-9
ASSLSGTSTDTQY
>TRBJ2-3|16|TRBV4-2
ASSQDPQGAGAADTQY
>TRBJ2-7|13|TRBV6-5
ASSRTLGGSYEQY